The sequence of this TCR beta chain was determined in a study of control samples from healthy donors and cancer patients (dated by TCRdb to the early 2020s). Points on this clone: The clone's antigen remains unknown. No much larger clone is present one base from it, and per-base qualities are unavailable.

V and J lose 4 bases and 8 bases, and a span of 11 bases separates them. CDR1 SQVTM and CDR2 ANQGSEA are derived from the germline V gene. Inclusive of the bounding cysteine and phenylalanine, the CDR3 is 12 residues long. Just CDR3 DNA is preserved here, 36 bases in frame from base 1. Library preparation used the immunoSEQ multiplex PCR assay. Imported from immuneACCESS, the table was reduced by TCRdb to in-frame sequences with V and J called. These copies leave out some clones; in studies compared against another copy, an unresolved V gene accounts for under half, and the cause of the remainder is not known. The table for this sample lists about 120,000 clones; about 89% of them were counted only once. Just under 3% of the sample is taken by the ten largest.

The chain employs TRBV29-1 and TRBJ1-4; the D gene is perhaps TRBD1, on 5 matching bases. The sample taken for sequencing was blood. The source of this sequence is a man aged 60 to 75 in good health. CDR3 reads: CSVVQGGEKLFF. The DNA is TGCAGCGTTGTCCAGGGTGGAGAAAAACTGTTTTTT.